These 19 T cell receptor beta chains were all obtained from the same sample, sequenced in a study of blood T cell repertoires in COVID-19. Assay used: immunoSEQ multiplex PCR; TCRdb lists only in-frame clones, some missing. The sample carries more than 300,000 clones, under 90% recorded once. The sample taken for sequencing was PBMCs or T cells enriched from blood (not recorded which). Receptors originate from a woman in her thirties who had recovered from COVID-19.

The chain carries TRBV6-1 and TRBJ1-1; unclear D gene. V gave up 5 bases and J gave up 5 bases, with 15 bases separating them. CDR1 and CDR2 from the germline V gene are MNHNS and SASEGT. CDR3 size: 14 residues. CDR3 DNA: TGTGCCAGCAGTCCGATCTCCGGCGGAACTGAAGCTTTCTTT. It is translated as CASSPISGGTEAFF.

The chain couples TRBV27 to TRBJ2-2; D unresolved. CDR1 is MNHEY and CDR2 is SMNVEV in the germline V gene (reference sequence). Trimming shortened V by 4 bases and J by 4 bases, and 4 bases separated the two germline ends. The CDR3 has 12 residues. The CDR3 loop reads CASSSVTGELFF. The CDR3 DNA is TGTGCCAGCAGTTCGGTCACCGGGGAGCTGTTTTTT.

The CDR3 sequence is CASSARSGNTIYF. CDR3 nucleotide sequence: TGTGCCAGCAGTGCTAGGTCCGGAAACACCATATATTTT. The chain employs TRBV6-1 and TRBJ1-3, with unresolved D. CDR1 and CDR2 (germline): MNHNS, SASEGT. V was clipped by 4 bases and J by 4 bases, with 8 bases between them. This CDR3 region has 13 residues.

This rearrangement joins TRBV7-9 to TRBJ2-6; tentatively, D is TRBD1 (5 bases). The CDR3 is 14 amino acids. V lost 1 base, J lost 11 bases, and 12 bases lay in between. Germline CDR1 SEHNR, CDR2 FQNEAQ (reference sequence). The CDR3 region has the DNA TGTGCCAGCAGCTTAGTCCAGGGCCCTTACGTCCTGACTTTC. It yields the protein CASSLVQGPYVLTF.

J is TRBJ2-1 and V is TRBV6-5; D may be TRBD2 (5 bases). The V gene lost 1 base and the J gene lost 3 bases, with 10 bases spanning the gap. The CDR3 is made up of 15 amino acids. CDR1 and CDR2 (germline): MNHEY, SVGAGI. CDR3 bases: TGTGCCAGCAGTTACTTTGGAGGTATCTACAATGAGCAGTTCTTC. Its translation is CASSYFGGIYNEQFF.

This clone was observed a few times. This rearrangement joins TRBV11-3 to TRBJ1-1; no clear D gene. CDR1 SGHNT and CDR2 YENEEA come from the germline V gene. Trimming removed 2 bases at V and 3 bases at J, with 7 bases between. This CDR3 contains 13 residues. This chain's CDR3 is CASSLLRDTEAFF. The CDR3 DNA sequence: TGTGCCAGCAGCTTACTCCGGGACACTGAAGCTTTCTTT.

The J gene is TRBJ1-6, the V gene TRBV5-5, with 9 bases matching TRBD1. The CDR3 contains 15 residues. Trimming took 4 bases from V and 9 from J; bases not matched to a gene: 8. CDR1 SGHKS and CDR2 YYEKEE come from the germline V gene (reference sequence). The CDR3 DNA is TGTGCCAGCAGCCTCGAGGACAGGGGTGGTTCACCCCTCCACTTT. Amino acids: CASSLEDRGGSPLHF.

The chain combines TRBV25-1 with TRBJ2-1, with D tentatively TRBD1 (6 bases). This CDR3 contains 14 residues. V lost 6 bases and J 5 bases, leaving 14 bases between the germline ends. Germline CDR1 MGHDK, CDR2 SYGVNS. The CDR3, as DNA: TGTGCCAGCAGCCCGCTCAACAGGGACAATGAGCAGTTCTTC. Translating it yields CASSPLNRDNEQFF.

J is TRBJ2-7 and V is TRBV28, with 9 bases matching TRBD1. Germline V gene lookup returns CDR1 MDHEN and CDR2 SYDVKM. J lost 0 bases, V lost 2 bases, and 8 bases had no gene match. This CDR3 contains 17 residues. CDR3 bases: TGTGCCAGCAGTTTAGCTTACCGGGACAGGGCCTCCTACGAGCAGTACTTC. Translating gives CASSLAYRDRASYEQYF.

The chain uses TRBV3-1 (or the pseudogene TRBV3-2) and TRBJ2-1; no firm D call. The CDR3 totals 13 residues. The V and J ends lost 5 bases and 5 bases respectively, with 10 bases between them. Per germline, CDR1 LGHDT and CDR2 YNNKEL (reference sequence). The CDR3 sequence is CASSYLVDNEQFF. CDR3 in DNA: TGTGCCAGCAGCTATTTAGTAGACAATGAGCAGTTCTTC.

The rearrangement links TRBV5-1 to TRBJ2-7, with unresolved D. CDR3 length equals 15 residues. CDR1 SGHRS and CDR2 YFSETQ come from the germline V gene. V was cut by 4 bases and J by 6 bases, with 20 bases left in between. CDR3 region: CASSAWRRGWREQYF. Written as DNA, the CDR3 is TGCGCCAGCAGCGCATGGAGACGAGGTTGGCGCGAGCAGTACTTC.

This sequence joins TRBV13 and TRBJ2-3; D remains ambiguous. The CDR3 covers 12 residues. Trimming took off 5 bases at V and 0 bases at J, with 3 bases between the two ends. Germline V CDR1 and CDR2: PRHDT, FYEKMQ (reference sequence). As DNA, the CDR3 is TGTGCCAGCAGCGTAAGCACAGATACGCAGTATTTT. Translation: CASSVSTDTQYF.

The chain combines TRBV3-1 (or the pseudogene TRBV3-2) with TRBJ2-1, with TRBD2 identical over 7 bases. Germline CDR1 is LGHDT and CDR2 is YNNKEL (reference sequence). The CDR3 length is 16 residues. The ends lost 0 bases at V and 3 bases at J; junction bases unmatched: 5. CDR3 region: CASSQDSGGGYNEQFF. CDR3 nucleotide sequence: TGTGCCAGCAGCCAAGATAGTGGGGGGGGCTACAATGAGCAGTTCTTC.

The rearrangement uses TRBV10-1 and TRBJ2-7, with TRBD2 identical over 8 bases. The junction had 6 bases not matched to a gene; V was cut back by 3 bases and J by 2 bases. This CDR3 is built from 15 residues. Germline loops: CDR1 WNHNN, CDR2 SYGVQD (reference sequence). In nucleotides, the CDR3 is TGCGCCAGCAGTGATTTGGCGGGAGGAACCTACGAGCAGTACTTC. Its translation: CASSDLAGGTYEQYF.

The chain employs TRBV6-2 or TRBV6-3 and TRBJ2-7; perhaps TRBD1 as D (5 bases). This CDR3 comprises 15 residues. Trimming stripped 0 bases from V and 2 bases from J, with 11 bases between. Looked up from germline, CDR1 is MNHEY and CDR2 is SVGEGT. CDR3 sequence: CASSYSIPGPYEQYF. The DNA for the CDR3 is TGTGCCAGCAGTTACTCGATTCCAGGGCCCTACGAGCAGTACTTC.

The V call is TRBV4-1, the J call TRBJ2-3, with a tentative D call TRBD1 (6 bases). Looked up from germline, CDR1 is MGHRA and CDR2 is YSYEKL. Trimming took 0 bases from V and 0 from J, leaving 16 bases between them. This CDR3 region has 18 residues. CDR3 in DNA: TGCGCCAGCAGCCAAGATAAGTCAGGACAGCGTAGCACAGATACGCAGTATTTT. Translation gives CASSQDKSGQRSTDTQYF.

This rearrangement joins TRBV7-2 to TRBJ2-1; 8 bases agree with TRBD2. The CDR3 is 16 residues long. V trimming: 1 base; J trimming: 4 bases; junction bases outside the gene matches: 6. Germline lookup yields CDR1 SGHTA and CDR2 FQGNSA. The CDR3 is CASSLVLAGLYNEQFF. CDR3 DNA: TGTGCCAGCAGCTTAGTATTAGCGGGACTTTACAATGAGCAGTTCTTC.

This rearrangement joins TRBV16 to TRBJ1-5; no definite D call. There are 17 residues in the CDR3. V lost 4 bases and J lost 0, with 16 bases in between. Germline V gene sequence: CDR1 KGHSY, CDR2 FQNENV. The DNA of the CDR3 is TGTGCCAGCAGCCTAGCCTTAGCGGAAAATAGCAATCAGCCCCAGCATTTT. It yields the protein CASSLALAENSNQPQHF.

The rearrangement links TRBV19 to TRBJ2-4, with a possible D match to TRBD2 (5 bases). Germline V gene sequence: CDR1 LNHDA, CDR2 SQIVND (reference sequence). The CDR3 is 15 residues long. Trimming stripped 6 bases from V and 0 bases from J, with 12 bases between. The CDR3 region has the DNA TGTGCCAGTAGCAAAGCGGAGCTAGCCAAAAACATTCAGTACTTC. Translation: CASSKAELAKNIQYF.